This TCR beta chain was retrieved from a study of tumor-infiltrating lymphocytes in primary liver carcinoma. Study information: Stage T1-T3 N0M0 tumors spanned roughly 4 to 10 cm. Study results and limitations: Tumor-adjacent and tumor-blood pairs showed less overlap than tumor region pairs. Tumors had a significantly higher top-250-clone fraction than blood (p = 0.039).

A remark on this clonotype: As yet, its antigen is unknown.

V shed 9 bases and J shed 3 bases, with 18 bases lying between them. The CDR3 is made up of 15 amino acids. Germline V gene lookup returns CDR1 SGHAT and CDR2 FQNNGV. Both blood RNA, taken from unsorted whole blood, and germline DNA were extracted. Synthesis of TCR beta cDNA was carried out from 500 ng total RNA with a constant-region primer. Slightly modified ARM-PCR, run as three nested multiplex PCR rounds, produced the TCR beta libraries. Forward primers for TRBV1-TRBV30 and a C-beta reverse primer served the first two PCR rounds, at 10 cycles each. Via MiXCR, TCRdb re-called the multiplex PCR reads, giving one row per CDR3 protein. The repertoire includes approximately 340,000 distinct CDR3 sequences, almost 65% of them detected once, and about 6.5% sits in the top ten.

The rearrangement links TRBV11-2 to TRBJ2-1; D could derive from TRBD1 or TRBD2 (5 bases each). This sequence was found in a man aged 35 to 55 with primary liver carcinoma and hepatitis B virus infection. The sample taken for sequencing was peripheral blood. The DNA of the CDR3 is TGTGCCAGTAGCGCGAACAGGACACGCTACAATGAGCAGTTCTTC. Protein product: CASSANRTRYNEQFF.